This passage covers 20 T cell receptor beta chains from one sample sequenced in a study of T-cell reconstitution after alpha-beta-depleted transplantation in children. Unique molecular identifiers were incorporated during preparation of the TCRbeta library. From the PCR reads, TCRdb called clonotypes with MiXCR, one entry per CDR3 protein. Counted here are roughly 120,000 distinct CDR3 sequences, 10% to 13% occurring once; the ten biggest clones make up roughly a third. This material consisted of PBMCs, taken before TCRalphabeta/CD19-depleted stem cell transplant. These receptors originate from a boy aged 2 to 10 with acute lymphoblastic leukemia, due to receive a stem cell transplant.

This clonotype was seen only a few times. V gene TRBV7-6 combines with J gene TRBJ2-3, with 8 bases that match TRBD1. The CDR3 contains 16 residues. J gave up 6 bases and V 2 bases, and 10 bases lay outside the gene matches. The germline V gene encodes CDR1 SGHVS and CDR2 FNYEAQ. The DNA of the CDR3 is TGTGCCAGCAGCTTATGGGAACAGGGGGGTGGGGATACGCAGTATTTT. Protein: CASSLWEQGGGDTQYF.

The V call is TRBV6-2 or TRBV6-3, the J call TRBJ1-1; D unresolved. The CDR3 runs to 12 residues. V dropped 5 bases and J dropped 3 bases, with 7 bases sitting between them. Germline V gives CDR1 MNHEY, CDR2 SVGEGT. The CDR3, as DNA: TGTGCCAGCAGTATCGGATACACTGAAGCTTTCTTT. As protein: CASSIGYTEAFF.

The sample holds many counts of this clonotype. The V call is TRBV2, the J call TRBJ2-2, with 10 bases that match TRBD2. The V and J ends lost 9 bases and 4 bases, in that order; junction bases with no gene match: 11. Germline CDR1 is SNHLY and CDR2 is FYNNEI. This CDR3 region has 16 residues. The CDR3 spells CASQRTSGAGTGELFF. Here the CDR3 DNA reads TGTGCCAGTCAACGAACTAGCGGGGCGGGCACCGGGGAGCTGTTTTTT. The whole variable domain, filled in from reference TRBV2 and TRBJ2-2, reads EPEVTQTPSHQVTQMGQEVILRCVPISNHLYFYWYRQILGQKVEFLVSFYNNEISEKSEIFDDQFSVERPDGSNFTLKIRSTKLEDSAMYFCASQRTSGAGTGELFFGEGSRLTVL.

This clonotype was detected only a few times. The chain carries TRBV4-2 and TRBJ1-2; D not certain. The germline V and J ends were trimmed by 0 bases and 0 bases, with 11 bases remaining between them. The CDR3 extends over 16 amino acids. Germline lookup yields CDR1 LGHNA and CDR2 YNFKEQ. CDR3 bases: TGTGCCAGCAGCCAAGATCTTGGAATTGCTAACTATGGCTACACCTTC. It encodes CASSQDLGIANYGYTF.

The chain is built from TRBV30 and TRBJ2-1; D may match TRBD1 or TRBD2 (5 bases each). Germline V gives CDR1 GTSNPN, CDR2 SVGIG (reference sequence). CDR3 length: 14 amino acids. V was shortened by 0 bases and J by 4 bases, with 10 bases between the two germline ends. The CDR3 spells CAWSVRGVYNEQFF. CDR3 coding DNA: TGTGCCTGGAGTGTTCGAGGGGTTTACAATGAGCAGTTCTTC. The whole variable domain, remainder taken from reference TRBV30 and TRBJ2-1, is SQTIHQWPATLVQPVGSPLSLECTVEGTSNPNLYWYRQAAGRGLQLLFYSVGIGQISSEVPQNLSASRPQDRQFILSSKKLLLSDSGFYLCAWSVRGVYNEQFFGPGTRLTVL.

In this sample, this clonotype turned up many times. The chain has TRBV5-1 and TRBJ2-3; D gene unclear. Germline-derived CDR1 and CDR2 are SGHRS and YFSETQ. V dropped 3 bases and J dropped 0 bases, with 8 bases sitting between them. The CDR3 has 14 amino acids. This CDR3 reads CASSYLHSTDTQYF. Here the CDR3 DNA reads TGCGCCAGCAGCTACCTCCATAGCACAGATACGCAGTATTTT.

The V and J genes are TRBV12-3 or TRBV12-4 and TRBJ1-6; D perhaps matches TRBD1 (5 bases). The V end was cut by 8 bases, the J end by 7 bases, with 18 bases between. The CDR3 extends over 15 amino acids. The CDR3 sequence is CASSPSTGGNSPLHF. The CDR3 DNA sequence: TGTGCCAGCTCCCCATCGACGGGGGGAAATTCACCCCTCCACTTT.

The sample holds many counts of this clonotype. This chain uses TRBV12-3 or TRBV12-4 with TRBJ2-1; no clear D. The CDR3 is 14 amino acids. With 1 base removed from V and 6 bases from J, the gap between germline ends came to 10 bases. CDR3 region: CASSLEARGNEQFF. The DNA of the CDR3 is TGTGCCAGCAGTTTAGAGGCCAGAGGCAATGAGCAGTTCTTC.

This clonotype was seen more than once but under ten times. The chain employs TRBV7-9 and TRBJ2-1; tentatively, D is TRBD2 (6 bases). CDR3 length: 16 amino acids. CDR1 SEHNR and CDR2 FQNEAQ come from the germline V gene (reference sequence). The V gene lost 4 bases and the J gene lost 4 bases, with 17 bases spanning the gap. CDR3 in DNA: TGTGCCAGCAGCTCGGCGGGACTCACCCCGTACAATGAGCAGTTCTTC. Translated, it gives CASSSAGLTPYNEQFF. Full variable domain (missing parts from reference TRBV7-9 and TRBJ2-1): DTGVSQNPRHKITKRGQNVTFRCDPISEHNRLYWYRQTLGQGPEFLTYFQNEAQLEKSRLLSDRFSAERPKGSFSTLEIQRTEQGDSAMYLCASSSAGLTPYNEQFFGPGTRLTVL.

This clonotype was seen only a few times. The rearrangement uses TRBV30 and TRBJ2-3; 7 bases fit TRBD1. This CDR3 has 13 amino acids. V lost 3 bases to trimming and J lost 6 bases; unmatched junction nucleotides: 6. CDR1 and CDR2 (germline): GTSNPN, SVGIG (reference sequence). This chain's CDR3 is CAWSQGGSDTQYF. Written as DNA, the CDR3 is TGTGCCTGGAGCCAAGGGGGCTCGGATACGCAGTATTTT.

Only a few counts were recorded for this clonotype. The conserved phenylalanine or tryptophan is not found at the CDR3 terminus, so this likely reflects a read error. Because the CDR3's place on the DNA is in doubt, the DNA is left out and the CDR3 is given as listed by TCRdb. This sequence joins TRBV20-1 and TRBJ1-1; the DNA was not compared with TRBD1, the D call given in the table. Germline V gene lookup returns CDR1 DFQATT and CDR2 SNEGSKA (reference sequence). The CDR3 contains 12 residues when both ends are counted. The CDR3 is CSARVNADFPAY.

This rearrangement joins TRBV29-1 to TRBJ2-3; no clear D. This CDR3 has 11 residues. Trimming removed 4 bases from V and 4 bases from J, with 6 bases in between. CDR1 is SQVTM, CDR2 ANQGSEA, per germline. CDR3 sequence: CSVGLSDTQYF. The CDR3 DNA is TGCAGCGTTGGCTTGTCAGATACGCAGTATTTT.

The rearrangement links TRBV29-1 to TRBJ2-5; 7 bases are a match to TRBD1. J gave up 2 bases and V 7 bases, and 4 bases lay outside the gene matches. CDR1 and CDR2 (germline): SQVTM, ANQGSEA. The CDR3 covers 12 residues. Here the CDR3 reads CSADRAQETQYF. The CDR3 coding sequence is TGCAGCGCTGACAGGGCGCAAGAGACCCAGTACTTC.

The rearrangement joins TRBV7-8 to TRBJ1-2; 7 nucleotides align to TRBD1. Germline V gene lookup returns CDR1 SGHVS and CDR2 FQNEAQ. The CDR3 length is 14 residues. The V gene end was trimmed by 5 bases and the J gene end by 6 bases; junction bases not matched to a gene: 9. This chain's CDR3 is CASSVTTGTDGYTF. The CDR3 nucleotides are TGTGCCAGCAGCGTAACGACAGGGACTGATGGCTACACCTTC.

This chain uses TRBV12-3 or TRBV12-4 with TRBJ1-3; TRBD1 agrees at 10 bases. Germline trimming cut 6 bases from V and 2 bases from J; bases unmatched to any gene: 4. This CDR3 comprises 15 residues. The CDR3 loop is CASSGTGVPGNTIYF. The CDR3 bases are TGTGCCAGCAGCGGGACAGGGGTCCCTGGAAACACCATATATTTT.

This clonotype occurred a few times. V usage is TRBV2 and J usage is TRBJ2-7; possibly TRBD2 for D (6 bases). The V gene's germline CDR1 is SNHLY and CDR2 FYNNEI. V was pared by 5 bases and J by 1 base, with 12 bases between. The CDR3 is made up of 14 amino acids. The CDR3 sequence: CASSTEGRSYEQYF. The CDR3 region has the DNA TGTGCCAGCAGTACGGAGGGCCGGTCCTACGAGCAGTACTTC.

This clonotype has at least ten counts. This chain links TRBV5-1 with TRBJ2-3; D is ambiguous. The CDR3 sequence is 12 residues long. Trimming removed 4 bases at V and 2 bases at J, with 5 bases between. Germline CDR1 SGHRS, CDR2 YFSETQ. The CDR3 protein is CASSELTDTQYF. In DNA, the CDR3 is TGCGCCAGCAGCGAACTCACAGATACGCAGTATTTT. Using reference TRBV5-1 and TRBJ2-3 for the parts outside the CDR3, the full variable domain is KAGVTQTPRYLIKTRGQQVTLSCSPISGHRSVSWYQQTPGQGLQFLFEYFSETQRNKGNFPGRFSGRQFSNSRSEMNVSTLELGDSALYLCASSELTDTQYFGPGTRLTVL.

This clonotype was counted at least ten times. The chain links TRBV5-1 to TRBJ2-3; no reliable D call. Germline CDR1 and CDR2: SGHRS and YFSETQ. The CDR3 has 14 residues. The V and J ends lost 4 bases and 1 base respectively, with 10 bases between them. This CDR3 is CASSLGGGTDTQYF. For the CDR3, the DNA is TGCGCCAGCAGCCTGGGCGGTGGCACAGATACGCAGTATTTT.

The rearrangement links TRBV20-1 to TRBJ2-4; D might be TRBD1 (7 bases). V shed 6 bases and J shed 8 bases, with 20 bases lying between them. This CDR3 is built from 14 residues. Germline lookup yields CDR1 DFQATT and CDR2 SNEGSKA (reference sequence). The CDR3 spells CSAGSDTRGDIQYF. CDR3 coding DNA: TGCAGTGCCGGATCGGACACCAGGGGGGACATTCAGTACTTC.

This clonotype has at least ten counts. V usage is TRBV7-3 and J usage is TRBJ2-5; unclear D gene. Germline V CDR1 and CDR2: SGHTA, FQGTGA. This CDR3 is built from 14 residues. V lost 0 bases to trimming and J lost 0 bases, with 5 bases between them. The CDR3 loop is CASSLTGNQETQYF. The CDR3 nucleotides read TGTGCCAGCAGCTTAACGGGCAACCAAGAGACCCAGTACTTC.